What follows are 30 T cell receptor beta chains derived from one specimen sequenced in a study of Ad26.COV2.S vaccination and SARS-CoV-2 variants. The assay was immunoSEQ multiplex PCR, and TCRdb's table has in-frame clones only and misses some. The table has around 240,000 clones, approximately 87% seen once. Treatment here: some 20 received Ad26.COV2.S at low or high dose, single or two shots; roughly 5 received placebo; per-sample allocation not given. Sampling happened 63 days after the first vaccine or placebo injection. Sequences were derived from peripheral blood, sampled in a trial of Ad26.COV2.S vaccine versus placebo. These receptor sequences come from a person between 18 and 60 years old who received the Ad26.COV2.S COVID-19 vaccine or a placebo.

The rearrangement links TRBV6-5 to TRBJ1-3; D perhaps matches TRBD1 (6 bases). The CDR3 length is 14 residues. V was trimmed by 7 bases and J by 8 bases, leaving 18 bases between them. Germline V CDR1 and CDR2: MNHEY, SVGAGI. In DNA, the CDR3 is TGTGCCAGCATGGAGGGGGGGGCCGGATACACCATATATTTT. Its translation: CASMEGGAGYTIYF.

The chain couples TRBV5-1 to TRBJ2-2; D unresolved. The length of the CDR3 is 15 residues. The V end was cut by 4 bases, the J end by 2 bases, with 12 bases between. Germline-derived CDR1 and CDR2 are SGHRS and YFSETQ. The CDR3 DNA is TGCGCCAGCAGCGGAAGCCGGTTTAACACCGGGGAGCTGTTTTTT. It yields the protein CASSGSRFNTGELFF.

In its sample, this clone was seen a few times. For the CDR3, the DNA is TGTGCCAGCAGCCTGCGAGGAGCGGGCTTCACAGATACGCAGTATTTT. Translation: CASSLRGAGFTDTQYF. V gene TRBV5-4 combines with J gene TRBJ2-3, with D maybe TRBD2 (6 bases). Germline CDR1 reads SGHNT; CDR2 reads YYREEE (reference sequence). V was cut by 4 bases and J by 2 bases, with 17 bases left in between. This CDR3 has 16 amino acids.

The genes are TRBV5-1 and TRBJ2-7, with D perhaps TRBD1 (5 bases). V lost 2 bases, J lost 2 bases, and 14 bases lay in between. Germline V gives CDR1 SGHRS, CDR2 YFSETQ. This CDR3 spans 15 amino acids. Written as DNA, the CDR3 is TGCGCCAGCAGCTTTGGTTTAGACAGTACCTACGAGCAGTACTTC. Amino acid sequence: CASSFGLDSTYEQYF. The full variable domain, rest sourced from reference TRBV5-1 and TRBJ2-7, is KAGVTQTPRYLIKTRGQQVTLSCSPISGHRSVSWYQQTPGQGLQFLFEYFSETQRNKGNFPGRFSGRQFSNSRSEMNVSTLELGDSALYLCASSFGLDSTYEQYFGPGTRLTVT.

The chain uses TRBV14 and TRBJ2-7, with unresolved D. V was pared by 1 base and J by 3 bases, with 7 bases between. The germline V gene has CDR1 SGHDN and CDR2 FVKESK. This CDR3 is 13 amino acids long. As DNA, the CDR3 is TGTGCCAGCAGCCAAGTACCCGGCTACGAGCAGTACTTC. Amino acid sequence: CASSQVPGYEQYF.

CDR3 bases: TGCGCCAGCAGCTTTGGCAATCGGAACACCGGGGAGCTGTTTTTT. It codes for CASSFGNRNTGELFF. The chain combines TRBV5-1 with TRBJ2-2; D is undetermined. The CDR3 is 15 amino acids. Trimming removed 2 bases from V and 1 base from J, with 9 bases in between. From germline, CDR1 is SGHRS and CDR2 YFSETQ.

The sample holds one count of this clone. V gene TRBV21-1 combines with J gene TRBJ2-2; the table's D gene call, TRBD1, was not cross checked with the DNA. TRBV21-1 is labeled a pseudogene. The length of the CDR3 is 13 residues. In DNA, the CDR3 is TGTGCCAGCCCTCCAGGGGGCACCGGGGAGCTGTTTTTT. Amino acid sequence: CASPPGGTGELFF.

The chain combines TRBV11-2 with TRBJ2-7, with 9 bases aligning to TRBD2. Per the germline V gene, CDR1 is SGHAT and CDR2 is FQNNGV. The CDR3 is 14 residues long. V shed 5 bases, J shed 2 bases, and the junction held 4 bases outside the gene matches. The CDR3 bases are TGTGCCAGCAGCCCTCTAGCGGGACCCTACGAGCAGTACTTC. As protein: CASSPLAGPYEQYF. The full variable domain, its missing parts supplied by reference TRBV11-2 and TRBJ2-7, is EAGVAQSPRYKIIEKRQSVAFWCNPISGHATLYWYQQILGQGPKLLIQFQNNGVVDDSQLPKDRFSAERLKGVDSTLKIQPAKLEDSAVYLCASSPLAGPYEQYFGPGTRLTVT.

This clone occurred once. The chain recombines TRBV4-1 with TRBJ1-2; 10 nucleotides align to TRBD1. There are 15 residues in the CDR3. Trimming at V came to 0 bases and at J to 4 bases, leaving 2 bases not matched to a gene. Germline lookup yields CDR1 MGHRA and CDR2 YSYEKL. The CDR3 DNA reads as TGCGCCAGCAGCCAAGAGAGGGACAGGGGCTATGGCTACACCTTC. This translates into CASSQERDRGYGYTF.

The gene calls are TRBV6-6 and TRBJ2-5, with TRBD2 matching 12 bases. In germline, CDR1 is MNHNY, CDR2 SVGAGI (reference sequence). The CDR3 is 14 residues long. The V and J ends lost 8 bases and 7 bases, in that order; junction bases with no gene match: 8. CDR3 sequence (DNA): TGTGCCAGCGGTCTAGCGGGGGGGCTTGGGACCCAGTACTTC. Protein sequence: CASGLAGGLGTQYF.

This sequence joins TRBV4-2 and TRBJ2-2, with 9 nucleotides matching TRBD1. V lost 3 bases and J lost 0; bases outside the gene matches: 2. The CDR3 has 16 amino acids. Germline V gives CDR1 LGHNA, CDR2 YNFKEQ. The CDR3 DNA sequence: TGTGCCAGCAGCCAGGGACAGGGAGCGAACACCGGGGAGCTGTTTTTT. This sequence encodes CASSQGQGANTGELFF.

The rearrangement joins TRBV27 to TRBJ2-1; 7 nucleotides align to TRBD2. Trimming removed 8 bases from V and 8 bases from J; junction bases left unmatched: 15. This CDR3 contains 15 residues. Germline assignment: CDR1 MNHEY and CDR2 SMNVEV (reference sequence). The CDR3 DNA follows: TGTGCCAGCCGACCCGGGAGGAGTTTTTTCGATGAGCAGTTCTTC. Translating it yields CASRPGRSFFDEQFF.

The rearrangement joins TRBV12-3 or TRBV12-4 to TRBJ2-7; D gene uncertain. The CDR3 spans 11 residues. V was pared by 2 bases and J by 6 bases, with 5 bases between. The CDR3 DNA is TGTGCCAGCAGTTTAAACGCCGAGCAGTACTTC. It yields the protein CASSLNAEQYF.

The chain is built from TRBV19 and TRBJ2-5; 10 nucleotides line up with TRBD2. This CDR3 comprises 16 residues. The germline gives CDR1 LNHDA, CDR2 SQIVND (reference sequence). Trimming cost V 4 bases and J 2 bases; bases outside gene matches: 7. The CDR3 DNA is TGTGCCAGTAGTAGGGTGGCTAGCGGGAGACAAGAGACCCAGTACTTC. Its protein is CASSRVASGRQETQYF.

This sequence joins TRBV25-1 and TRBJ1-1; D gene uncertain. The CDR3 is 12 amino acids. V dropped 2 bases and J dropped 4 bases, with 5 bases sitting between them. The germline V gene has CDR1 MGHDK and CDR2 SYGVNS. The CDR3 DNA reads TGTGCCAGCAGTGAAGGACCCACTGAAGCTTTCTTT. As protein: CASSEGPTEAFF.

The rearrangement joins TRBV6-1 to TRBJ2-5; D is unclear. Between the trimmed V and J ends, which lost 0 bases and 0 bases, there was a span of 8 bases. Germline loops: CDR1 MNHNS, CDR2 SASEGT. The CDR3 runs to 15 residues. CDR3 DNA: TGTGCCAGCAGTGAAGCGGCTAGGTACCAAGAGACCCAGTACTTC. Protein sequence: CASSEAARYQETQYF.

This chain connects TRBV7-3 to TRBJ2-7; no firm D call. V lost 2 bases and J lost 7, with 12 bases in between. CDR3 length: 13 amino acids. From germline, CDR1 is SGHTA and CDR2 FQGTGA. The CDR3 spells CASSLDPKEEQYF. The CDR3 DNA is TGTGCCAGCAGCTTAGACCCCAAGGAAGAGCAGTACTTC.

The CDR3 protein is CASSLSGGAGGYTF. The CDR3 bases are TGTGCCAGCAGTTTATCGGGGGGGGCAGGGGGCTACACCTTC. The rearrangement links TRBV27 to TRBJ1-2; the D gene is possibly TRBD1 (6 bases). The CDR3 covers 14 residues. The ends were cut back, 0 bases at V and 8 bases at J, with 13 bases in the middle. Per the germline V gene, CDR1 is MNHEY and CDR2 is SMNVEV (reference sequence).

CDR3 in amino acids: CASSLLTASYNEQFF. Written as DNA, the CDR3 is TGTGCCAGCAGCCTCTTGACAGCCTCGTACAATGAGCAGTTCTTC. The chain is built from TRBV14 and TRBJ2-1, with D maybe TRBD1 (5 bases). Germline V gene data show CDR1 as SGHDN and CDR2 as FVKESK. The CDR3 totals 15 residues. V lost 4 bases and J lost 4, with 14 bases in between.

The rearrangement links TRBV19 to TRBJ2-4, with TRBD1 matching over 9 bases. CDR3 size: 15 residues. The germline V gene encodes CDR1 LNHDA and CDR2 SQIVND (reference sequence). The V gene end was trimmed by 5 bases and the J gene end by 8 bases; junction bases not matched to a gene: 10. The chain's CDR3 is CASSPLTGGRDIQYF. The DNA for the CDR3 is TGTGCCAGTAGTCCCCTGACAGGGGGTAGGGACATTCAGTACTTC.

This chain links TRBV27 with TRBJ1-4, with 9 bases fitting TRBD1. Germline values: CDR1 MNHEY, CDR2 SMNVEV (reference sequence). V trimming: 5 bases; J trimming: 16 bases; junction bases outside the gene matches: 11. The CDR3 totals 13 residues. The DNA for the CDR3 is TGTGCCAGCAGTACAAACAGGGGGCTCAAGGAGTTTTTT. Its translation: CASSTNRGLKEFF.

This sequence joins TRBV19 and TRBJ1-1; 7 bases align to TRBD1. With 6 bases clipped from V and 0 bases from J, the junction kept 4 bases outside the gene matches. The V gene's germline CDR1 is LNHDA and CDR2 SQIVND (reference sequence). The CDR3 length is 14 residues. The CDR3 spells CASRETGLNTEAFF. In DNA form, the CDR3 reads TGTGCCAGTAGGGAGACAGGGTTGAACACTGAAGCTTTCTTT.

This chain connects TRBV27 to TRBJ2-6; D might be TRBD2 (5 bases). From germline, CDR1 is MNHEY and CDR2 SMNVEV (reference sequence). The CDR3 is 16 amino acids. The ends were cut back, 8 bases at V and 3 bases at J, with 17 bases in the middle. In DNA, the CDR3 is TGTGCCAGCGGCCGGGGATGGGGTAATGGGGCCAACGTCCTGACTTTC. Translating it yields CASGRGWGNGANVLTF.

V is TRBV6-8 and J is TRBJ2-7; D might be TRBD2 (5 bases). The germline V and J ends were trimmed by 9 bases and 7 bases, with 19 bases remaining between them. CDR1 is MNHGY, CDR2 SAAAGT, per germline. The CDR3 is 13 residues long. CDR3 in amino acids: CARTGIMSGEQYF. The CDR3 region has the DNA TGTGCCAGGACCGGGATTATGTCGGGAGAGCAGTACTTC.

Only one count was recorded for this clone. The rearrangement links TRBV11-2 to TRBJ2-7; D call uncertain. The CDR3 extends over 14 amino acids. Trimming pared 5 bases from V and 3 bases from J, leaving 14 bases between. Germline values: CDR1 SGHAT, CDR2 FQNNGV. CDR3 sequence reads: CASSRREFVYEQYF. In DNA, the CDR3 is TGTGCCAGCAGCCGCCGAGAGTTTGTCTACGAGCAGTACTTC.

This clone was recorded only once. V gene TRBV28 combines with J gene TRBJ1-5; weak D call: TRBD1 (6 bases). The germline V gene encodes CDR1 MDHEN and CDR2 SYDVKM. V lost 4 bases and J 2 bases, leaving 15 bases between the germline ends. This CDR3 comprises 16 residues. The CDR3 protein is CASSSQRTARNQPQHF. The CDR3 region has the DNA TGTGCCAGCAGTTCTCAGCGGACAGCTCGCAATCAGCCCCAGCATTTT.

The V gene is TRBV28, the J gene TRBJ1-4; 7 bases are shared with TRBD1. J was trimmed by 5 bases and V by 0 bases; bases with no gene match: 6. The CDR3 spans 16 residues. Germline assignment: CDR1 MDHEN and CDR2 SYDVKM. The CDR3 DNA reads as TGTGCCAGCAGTTTATGGACAGGGTCGGCCAATGAAAAACTGTTTTTT. Translated, it gives CASSLWTGSANEKLFF.

V usage is TRBV7-9 and J usage is TRBJ2-7; tentatively, D is TRBD2 (6 bases). Germline V gene lookup returns CDR1 SEHNR and CDR2 FQNEAQ (reference sequence). Trimming cost V 4 bases and J 2 bases, with 12 bases left between them. The CDR3 sequence is 14 residues long. CDR3 loop: CASSSGTETYEQYF. The CDR3 nucleotides read TGTGCCAGCAGCTCCGGGACTGAGACCTACGAGCAGTACTTC.

The chain combines TRBV27 with TRBJ2-3; 7 bases are shared with TRBD2. From germline, CDR1 is MNHEY and CDR2 SMNVEV (reference sequence). Unmatched junction bases numbered 6, after V lost 2 bases and J lost 1 base. CDR3 length: 16 amino acids. The chain's CDR3 is CASSLMSREGTDTQYF. The CDR3 nucleotides read TGTGCCAGCAGTTTAATGTCACGGGAGGGCACAGATACGCAGTATTTT.

The V and J genes are TRBV7-3 and TRBJ2-3, with a weak D call TRBD2 (5 bases). Germline V gene data show CDR1 as SGHTA and CDR2 as FQGTGA. Trimming took 6 bases from V and 0 from J, leaving 7 bases between them. CDR3 length equals 13 residues. The CDR3 loop is CASRGGSTDTQYF. CDR3 nucleotides: TGTGCCAGCAGAGGCGGGAGCACAGATACGCAGTATTTT. The full variable domain, with the rest looked up from reference TRBV7-3 and TRBJ2-3, is GAGVSQTPSNKVTEKGKYVELRCDPISGHTALYWYRQSLGQGPEFLIYFQGTGAADDSGLPNDRFFAVRPEGSVSTLKIQRTERGDSAVYLCASRGGSTDTQYFGPGTRLTVL.